The source of this T cell receptor beta chain is a study of T-cell reconstitution after alpha-beta-depleted transplantation in children. Study-wide findings and caveats: Alpha-beta T cells about two months after transplant reportedly derived from several hundred expanded graft clones. Newly made T cells mostly supplied T-cell counts and diversity one year after transplant. The high TCRbeta diversity at day 60 in some patients came from surviving recipient T cells and thymic progenitors.

Library preparation (for TCRbeta) was performed with unique molecular identifiers. TCRdb independently ran MiXCR on the PCR reads; one entry per CDR3 protein. The repertoire holds about 1,000,000 distinct CDR3 sequences, with less than 30% as singletons. The sample holds a few counts of this clonotype. Its antigen is currently unknown. The CDR3 runs to 14 residues. Germline V gives CDR1 SGHRS, CDR2 YFSETQ. V was cut by 5 bases and J by 7 bases, with 16 bases left in between. The J gene is TRBJ1-3, the V gene TRBV5-1, with unresolved D. Sequences were derived from PBMCs, mostly from graft donor cells, sampled 360 days after TCRalphabeta/CD19-depleted stem cell transplant. The source of this sequence is a boy under two years old who had a stem cell transplant for SCID, so the T cells may come from the graft donor. As DNA, the CDR3 is TGCGCCAGCAGGCCATCACCCAGAGGTAACACCATATATTTT. This codes for CASRPSPRGNTIYF. Supplemented by reference TRBV5-1 and TRBJ1-3, the full variable domain reads KAGVTQTPRYLIKTRGQQVTLSCSPISGHRSVSWYQQTPGQGLQFLFEYFSETQRNKGNFPGRFSGRQFSNSRSEMNVSTLELGDSALYLCASRPSPRGNTIYFGEGSWLTVV.